This TCR beta chain appears in the sequencing data of a study of CD8 T cells in Susac syndrome. Roughly 0.45 to 1 ug RNA was reverse transcribed with random hexamers. TCRdb called the immunoSEQ multiplex PCR reads again in MiXCR, with one record for every CDR3 protein. The sample lists over 350,000 distinct CDR3 sequences; 85% to 90% were seen once. TEMRA cells were FACS-enriched, while CD8+ and CD4+ T cells were negatively isolated. The CDR3 totals 12 residues. Germline V gene lookup returns CDR1 MNHNY and CDR2 SVGAGI (reference sequence). V lost 7 bases and J 1 base, leaving 7 bases between the germline ends.

This receptor was identified in a human donor with multiple sclerosis. The chain joins TRBV6-6 to TRBJ1-1; D not certain. Input material: CD8+ T cells from PBMCs. CDR3 coding DNA: TGTGCCAGCAAAGGCTGGAACACTGAAGCTTTCTTT. Translation: CASKGWNTEAFF.